The sequence of this T cell receptor beta chain was determined in a study of T cell responses to AZD1222 COVID-19 vaccine. Findings and caveats of the study: Distributed over spike, vaccine-associated CD4 TCRs predominated at 160-218 and 743-854. Receipt of two AZD1222 doses was followed by a rise in Spike-specific TCR breadth and depth. Nearly half of spike-specific TCRs reportedly target unmutated variant regions.

Details on this clone: Its antigen remains unidentified.

Assay used: immunoSEQ multiplex PCR; TCRdb lists only in-frame clones, some missing. The table shows fewer than 150,000 clones, with 85% to 90% occurring only once. CDR3 length: 13 amino acids. Germline values: CDR1 SGHVS, CDR2 FNYEAQ. V lost 5 bases and J lost 5, with 10 bases in between. It was second doses at about 4 or about 12 weeks that were pooled. The gene calls are TRBV7-6 and TRBJ1-5, with D perhaps matching TRBD1 (6 bases). The sample consisted of peripheral blood, taken 28 days after the second AZD1222 dose. The TCR was taken from an adult who received the AZD1222 COVID-19 vaccine. The CDR3 nucleotides are TGTGCCAGCAGCAAAGGGGGGTATCAGCCCCAGCATTTT. Translation: CASSKGGYQPQHF.